This is a list of T cell receptor beta chains from one sample in a study of OX40 agonist ivuxolimab in advanced cancers. Sequencing was performed with immunoSEQ multiplex PCR; in TCRdb, only in-frame clones are kept and a portion is missing. Among roughly 23,000 clones listed, approximately 84% were seen once. The starting material was CD4+ or CD8+ T cells sorted from blood, obtained in a trial of the OX40 agonist ivuxolimab. The receptors were gathered from an adult with an advanced solid tumor such as melanoma, head and neck, liver or kidney cancer. Each CDR3 is given with its conserved first and last residue. The D gene is left open where the match is weak. Size tells how often a clone was seen (once, few, many) or the class of an expanded clone, and some rows leave it out.

J gene: TRBJ2-3
D gene: TRBD2
V gene: TRBV6-1
clone size: -
CDR3 protein: CASSETLAGGGDTQYF
CDR3 DNA: TGTGCCAGCAGTGAAACACTAGCGGGGGGTGGGGATACGCAGTATTTT

J gene: TRBJ1-4
D gene: TRBD1
V gene: TRBV27
clone size: -
CDR3 protein: CASRDRDSLYSNEKLFF
CDR3 DNA: TGTGCCAGCAGGGACCGGGACAGCCTTTATTCTAATGAAAAACTGTTTTTT

J gene: TRBJ2-7
D gene: -
V gene: TRBV11-2
clone size: -
CDR3 protein: CASSLVGVTYEQYF
CDR3 DNA: TGTGCCAGCAGCTTAGTGGGGGTAACCTACGAGCAGTACTTC

J gene: TRBJ2-7
D gene: TRBD2
V gene: TRBV19
clone size: -
CDR3 protein: CASSMASGGFYEQYF
CDR3 DNA: TGTGCCAGTAGTATGGCTTCGGGAGGATTCTACGAGCAGTACTTC

J gene: TRBJ1-5
D gene: -
V gene: TRBV2
clone size: -
CDR3 protein: CASSPASLGSNQPQHF
CDR3 DNA: TGTGCCAGCAGTCCTGCAAGTTTAGGGAGTAATCAGCCCCAGCATTTT

J gene: TRBJ2-5
D gene: -
V gene: TRBV19
clone size: -
CDR3 protein: CASSIAGLYQETQYF
CDR3 DNA: TGTGCCAGTAGTATAGCTGGCTTATACCAAGAGACCCAGTACTTC

J gene: TRBJ1-5
D gene: -
V gene: TRBV28
clone size: -
CDR3 protein: CASSLRGVGNQPQHF
CDR3 DNA: TGTGCCAGCAGTTTAAGAGGGGTTGGCAATCAGCCCCAGCATTTT

J gene: TRBJ1-6
D gene: -
V gene: TRBV5-1
clone size: once
CDR3 protein: CASSLGTLNSPLHF
CDR3 DNA: TGCGCCAGCAGCTTGGGTACACTTAATTCACCCCTCCACTTT

J gene: TRBJ2-7
D gene: -
V gene: TRBV9
clone size: -
CDR3 protein: CASSPGHHFSYEQYF
CDR3 DNA: TGTGCCAGCAGCCCAGGACACCATTTCTCCTACGAGCAGTACTTC

J gene: TRBJ1-6
D gene: -
V gene: TRBV19
clone size: -
CDR3 protein: CASSEDRPARSPLHF
CDR3 DNA: TGTGCCAGTAGCGAAGACAGGCCCGCGCGGTCACCCCTCCACTTT

J gene: TRBJ2-7
D gene: -
V gene: TRBV2
clone size: -
CDR3 protein: CASSLRYTRSSYEQYF
CDR3 DNA: TGTGCCAGCAGCCTCAGGTACACTCGGAGCTCCTACGAGCAGTACTTC

J gene: TRBJ2-7
D gene: TRBD1
V gene: TRBV2
clone size: medium-sized
CDR3 protein: CASRPGQDYEQYF
CDR3 DNA: TGTGCCAGCAGACCGGGACAGGACTACGAGCAGTACTTC

J gene: TRBJ2-6
D gene: TRBD1
V gene: TRBV27
clone size: -
CDR3 protein: CASSQGAGANVLTF
CDR3 DNA: TGTGCCAGCAGTCAGGGGGCTGGGGCCAACGTCCTGACTTTC

J gene: TRBJ2-7
D gene: TRBD1
V gene: TRBV7-9
clone size: few
CDR3 protein: CASSQGQGASYF
CDR3 DNA: TGTGCCAGCAGCCAGGGACAGGGGGCTTCATACTTC

J gene: TRBJ1-2
D gene: -
V gene: TRBV7-9
clone size: -
CDR3 protein: CASSLDLQSVDYGYTF
CDR3 DNA: TGTGCCAGCAGCTTAGACCTCCAGTCAGTGGACTATGGCTACACCTTC

J gene: TRBJ2-5
D gene: -
V gene: TRBV2
clone size: once
CDR3 protein: CASSEADLLQETQYF
CDR3 DNA: TGTGCCAGCAGTGAAGCGGACTTACTCCAAGAGACCCAGTACTTC

J gene: TRBJ1-2
D gene: -
V gene: TRBV28
clone size: -
CDR3 protein: CASSSTVGYTF
CDR3 DNA: TGTGCCAGCAGTTCAACTGTGGGCTACACCTTC

J gene: TRBJ2-1
D gene: -
V gene: TRBV9
clone size: few
CDR3 protein: CASSGYNEQFF
CDR3 DNA: TGTGCCAGCAGCGGGTACAATGAGCAGTTCTTC

J gene: TRBJ2-7
D gene: -
V gene: TRBV6-6
clone size: -
CDR3 protein: CASSYFDRTYEQYF
CDR3 DNA: TGTGCCAGCAGTTACTTTGACAGAACCTACGAGCAGTACTTC

J gene: TRBJ2-2
D gene: TRBD1
V gene: TRBV7-9
clone size: -
CDR3 protein: CASSPTGITGELFF
CDR3 DNA: TGTGCCAGCAGCCCGACAGGGATCACCGGGGAGCTGTTTTTT

J gene: TRBJ2-7
D gene: TRBD1
V gene: TRBV4-1
clone size: -
CDR3 protein: CASSQPGQYPYEQYF
CDR3 DNA: TGCGCCAGCAGCCAACCGGGACAGTATCCTTACGAGCAGTACTTC

J gene: TRBJ1-2
D gene: -
V gene: TRBV6-5
clone size: -
CDR3 protein: CASSAIGVHGYTF
CDR3 DNA: TGTGCCAGCAGCGCCATCGGGGTCCATGGCTACACCTTC

J gene: TRBJ2-2
D gene: -
V gene: TRBV4-1
clone size: -
CDR3 protein: CASSPHQNTGELFF
CDR3 DNA: TGCGCCAGCAGCCCACACCAGAACACCGGGGAGCTGTTTTTT

J gene: TRBJ2-7
D gene: TRBD1
V gene: TRBV10-3
clone size: -
CDR3 protein: CAISQGALEQYF
CDR3 DNA: TGTGCCATCAGTCAGGGGGCGCTTGAGCAGTACTTC

J gene: TRBJ2-3
D gene: TRBD2
V gene: TRBV5-1
clone size: -
CDR3 protein: CASSLLGTSGLTDTQYF
CDR3 DNA: TGCGCCAGCAGCTTGTTGGGGACTAGCGGACTCACAGATACGCAGTATTTT

J gene: TRBJ1-5
D gene: -
V gene: TRBV7-9
clone size: once
CDR3 protein: CASSPTGNQPQHF
CDR3 DNA: TGTGCCAGCAGCCCCACAGGGAATCAGCCCCAGCATTTT

J gene: TRBJ2-1
D gene: -
V gene: TRBV19
clone size: -
CDR3 protein: CASSIDRRNNEQFF
CDR3 DNA: TGTGCCAGTAGTATAGACAGGCGAAACAATGAGCAGTTCTTC

J gene: TRBJ2-3
D gene: TRBD2
V gene: TRBV9
clone size: many
CDR3 protein: CASSVGRGSTDTQYF
CDR3 DNA: TGTGCCAGCAGCGTAGGGCGGGGGAGCACAGATACGCAGTATTTT

J gene: TRBJ1-1
D gene: -
V gene: TRBV4-3
clone size: -
CDR3 protein: CASSQLRGTEAFF
CDR3 DNA: TGCGCCAGCAGCCAACTTAGGGGCACTGAAGCTTTCTTT

J gene: TRBJ1-4
D gene: -
V gene: TRBV4-1
clone size: -
CDR3 protein: CAVNREGEKLFF
CDR3 DNA: TGCGCCGTAAACAGGGAGGGTGAAAAACTGTTTTTT

J gene: TRBJ1-2
D gene: -
V gene: TRBV19
clone size: -
CDR3 protein: CASSIPPGEGYGYTF
CDR3 DNA: TGTGCCAGTAGTATCCCGCCAGGGGAGGGCTATGGCTACACCTTC

J gene: TRBJ2-3
D gene: -
V gene: TRBV4-2
clone size: -
CDR3 protein: CASSQDVGDTQYF
CDR3 DNA: TGTGCCAGCAGCCAAGATGTAGGGGATACGCAGTATTTT

J gene: TRBJ2-7
D gene: TRBD1
V gene: TRBV27
clone size: -
CDR3 protein: CASTLGGPGEEQYF
CDR3 DNA: TGTGCCAGCACTTTAGGGGGCCCTGGGGAGGAGCAGTACTTC

J gene: TRBJ1-4
D gene: -
V gene: TRBV10-2
clone size: -
CDR3 protein: CASSANRVVRTNEKLFF
CDR3 DNA: TGCGCCAGCAGTGCGAATCGGGTTGTCCGAACTAATGAAAAACTGTTTTTT

J gene: TRBJ2-7
D gene: -
V gene: TRBV25-1
clone size: -
CDR3 protein: CASFLAGEQYF
CDR3 DNA: TGTGCCAGTTTCCTGGCCGGGGAGCAGTACTTC

J gene: TRBJ1-2
D gene: -
V gene: TRBV12-5
clone size: few
CDR3 protein: CASGLLRTPYGYTF
CDR3 DNA: TGTGCTAGTGGTTTGTTGAGGACACCCTATGGCTACACCTTC

J gene: TRBJ1-1
D gene: -
V gene: TRBV2
clone size: few
CDR3 protein: CASSEGTEAFF
CDR3 DNA: TGTGCCAGCAGTGAGGGAACTGAAGCTTTCTTT

J gene: TRBJ2-2
D gene: -
V gene: TRBV6-1
clone size: -
CDR3 protein: CASSDGEPTGELFF
CDR3 DNA: TGTGCCAGCAGTGATGGGGAGCCCACCGGGGAGCTGTTTTTT

J gene: TRBJ1-5
D gene: -
V gene: TRBV19
clone size: -
CDR3 protein: CASSITSLSDQPQHF
CDR3 DNA: TGTGCCAGTAGTATCACCAGCCTTTCCGATCAGCCCCAGCATTTT